In this sample, the clone carrying this TCR beta chain turned up a few times. Its specificity is unknown. The primer mix had 60 Vbeta and 13 Jbeta primers. Libraries were prepared by immunoSEQ multiplex PCR; TCRdb keeps only in-frame clonotypes and omits some of them. Of some 130,000 clones listed, 77% are singletons. Germline assignment: CDR1 MNHNS and CDR2 SASEGT. Unmatched junction bases numbered 4, after V lost 6 bases and J lost 1 base. This CDR3 is built from 15 residues. These data are taken from a study of cytomegalovirus exposure and HLA in healthy donors. Study in general: A preliminary data release comprised around 85 million unique TCRs obtained from HLA-typed donors.

Study findings and constraints: The listing of 150 to 200 TCR beta chains classed them as cytomegalovirus-associated. Some V segments could not be told apart, so they were left out, TRBV6-2 and TRBV6-3 among them. Versus the roughly 640-donor mean, an Asian-associated ancestry cluster reportedly showed fewer N-insertions in a later analysis.

Input material: PBMCs. The chain is built from TRBV6-1 and TRBJ1-5, with 9 nucleotides matching TRBD1. The TCR was taken from a young man in good health and CMV-seronegative. The CDR3 here is CASRKDRGSNQPQHF. The CDR3 coding sequence is TGTGCCAGCAGGAAGGACAGGGGAAGCAATCAGCCCCAGCATTTT.